What follows are 15 T cell receptor beta chains derived from one specimen sequenced in a study of blood T cell repertoires in COVID-19. Measured with immunoSEQ multiplex PCR; TCRdb has only the in-frame clones, and not every one. The repertoire has about 190,000 clones, less than 80% of them found once; the top ten carry roughly 14%. Material: peripheral blood. The receptors were sampled from a man aged 45-60 years who had recovered from COVID-19.

The genes are TRBV19 and TRBJ2-7; TRBD2 might be the D (6 bases). CDR1 and CDR2 from the germline V gene are LNHDA and SQIVND (reference sequence). The CDR3 extends over 16 amino acids. V was cut by 1 base and J by 6 bases, with 19 bases left in between. The CDR3 protein is CASSIAPLGGAGEQYF. As DNA, the CDR3 is TGTGCCAGTAGTATAGCCCCTCTGGGGGGAGCGGGCGAGCAGTACTTC. The whole variable domain, filled in from reference TRBV19 and TRBJ2-7, reads DGGITQSPKYLFRKEGQNVTLSCEQNLNHDAMYWYRQDPGQGLRLIYYSQIVNDFQKGDIAEGYSVSREKKESFPLTVTSAQKNPTAFYLCASSIAPLGGAGEQYFGPGTRLTVT.

This clone has more than one count but fewer than ten. J is TRBJ1-2 and V is TRBV29-1; D gene unclear. There are 13 residues in the CDR3. The germline CDR1 and CDR2 sequences are SQVTM and ANQGSEA. Trimming took 5 bases from V and 7 from J, leaving 17 bases between them. CDR3 DNA: TGCAGCGTTTTCGTCACGGCTCGAGGTGGCTACACCTTC. Translated, it gives CSVFVTARGGYTF.

This clone has only one observation. This chain joins TRBV19 and TRBJ2-2, with TRBD1 identical over 8 bases. In germline, CDR1 is LNHDA, CDR2 SQIVND (reference sequence). This CDR3 has 16 amino acids. V dropped 5 bases and J dropped 6; count of bases not matched to a gene: 11. CDR3 DNA: TGTGCCAGTAGTCCTACGGGACAGGCCGCCCCCGGGGAGCTGTTTTTT. This translates into CASSPTGQAAPGELFF. Full variable domain (missing parts from reference TRBV19 and TRBJ2-2): DGGITQSPKYLFRKEGQNVTLSCEQNLNHDAMYWYRQDPGQGLRLIYYSQIVNDFQKGDIAEGYSVSREKKESFPLTVTSAQKNPTAFYLCASSPTGQAAPGELFFGEGSRLTVL.

V gene TRBV28 combines with J gene TRBJ2-7; D is perhaps TRBD2 (5 bases). Trimming took 5 bases from V and 12 from J, leaving 20 bases between them. There are 13 residues in the CDR3. CDR1 is MDHEN, CDR2 SYDVKM, per germline. The DNA of the CDR3 is TGTGCCAGCAGTCCCGGGGAAAACCCATTTGGGTACTTC. Its protein is CASSPGENPFGYF.

J is TRBJ2-4 and V is TRBV10-3, with 7 nucleotides matching TRBD2. V was pared by 11 bases and J by 6 bases, with 13 bases of the junction left unmatched. The CDR3 length is 14 residues. Germline V gene lookup returns CDR1 ENHRY and CDR2 SYGVKD. The CDR3 protein is CASGEGASLNIQYF. CDR3 in DNA: TGTGCCTCCGGGGAGGGCGCCAGCTTAAACATTCAGTACTTC.

This chain joins TRBV5-6 and TRBJ1-2, with 8 bases lining up with TRBD1. CDR3 size: 17 residues. The germline gives CDR1 SGHDT, CDR2 YYEEEE. With V trimmed by 0 bases and J by 6 bases, 13 bases remained unmatched. Here the CDR3 reads CASSLVRTGYTRDGYTF. CDR3 nucleotides: TGTGCCAGCAGCTTGGTACGGACAGGGTATACTCGGGATGGCTACACCTTC.

This chain connects TRBV6-1 to TRBJ2-1; D might be TRBD1 (5 bases). Trimming pared 2 bases from V and 2 bases from J, leaving 10 bases between. The CDR3 spans 15 residues. Per the germline V gene, CDR1 is MNHNS and CDR2 is SASEGT. Written as DNA, the CDR3 is TGTGCCAGCAGTGAAAACAGGCCAGCCTACAATGAGCAGTTCTTC. It specifies CASSENRPAYNEQFF.

This clone showed up just once. The chain couples TRBV6-1 to TRBJ2-3, with unresolved D. CDR3 size: 15 residues. The germline V and J ends were trimmed by 2 bases and 6 bases, with 15 bases remaining between them. Germline V gene sequence: CDR1 MNHNS, CDR2 SASEGT. This CDR3 is CASSERYGSTDTQYF. As DNA, the CDR3 is TGTGCCAGCAGTGAACGATACGGGTCCACCGATACGCAGTATTTT.

This chain joins TRBV25-1 and TRBJ1-2; D possibly corresponds to TRBD1 (5 bases). CDR3 length: 13 amino acids. V dropped 1 base and J dropped 10 bases, with 13 bases sitting between them. Germline V gene sequence: CDR1 MGHDK, CDR2 SYGVNS. CDR3 bases: TGTGCCAGCAGTGAATCTTTGGGGCGTCACTACACCTTC. Encoded protein: CASSESLGRHYTF.

The chain employs TRBV19 and TRBJ1-4, with no clear D. This CDR3 comprises 15 residues. V dropped 6 bases and J dropped 0 bases, with 11 bases sitting between them. Germline-derived CDR1 and CDR2 are LNHDA and SQIVND (reference sequence). CDR3 region: CASSPTAATNEKLFF. The CDR3 DNA reads TGTGCCAGTAGCCCCACGGCGGCAACTAATGAAAAACTGTTTTTT.

This clone was picked up many times. The chain couples TRBV7-3 to TRBJ2-1; 7 bases fit TRBD2. The CDR3 contains 13 residues. CDR1 is SGHTA, CDR2 FQGTGA, per germline. With V trimmed by 8 bases and J by 9 bases, 10 bases remained unmatched. The DNA for the CDR3 is TGTGCCAGCGGTTTCCAGCGGGATACTGAGCAGTTCTTC. Translated, it gives CASGFQRDTEQFF.

The chain combines TRBV7-2 with TRBJ2-1; 11 positions match TRBD2. The CDR3 loop spans 16 amino acids. V gave up 5 bases and J gave up 8 bases; unmatched junction bases: 11. Per the germline V gene, CDR1 is SGHTA and CDR2 is FQGNSA. The chain's CDR3 is CASSILAGGLIDEQFF. The CDR3 bases are TGTGCCAGCAGCATCCTAGCGGGAGGTCTTATCGATGAGCAGTTCTTC.

The rearrangement uses TRBV28 and TRBJ2-7; 10 bases are a match to TRBD1. Germline V gene sequence: CDR1 MDHEN, CDR2 SYDVKM. Trimming at V came to 8 bases and at J to 3 bases, leaving 4 bases not matched to a gene. CDR3 length equals 13 residues. CDR3 protein: CASGTGAIYEQYF. CDR3 bases: TGTGCCAGCGGGACAGGGGCTATCTACGAGCAGTACTTC.

This clone showed up just once. This chain connects TRBV28 to TRBJ2-3; D perhaps matches TRBD1 (5 bases). Germline V gene data show CDR1 as MDHEN and CDR2 as SYDVKM. The CDR3 contains 14 residues. V dropped 2 bases and J dropped 4 bases, with 10 bases sitting between them. The DNA of the CDR3 is TGTGCCAGCAGTTTAGGACATTCCCCAGATACGCAGTATTTT. This gives the protein CASSLGHSPDTQYF.

This clone is a singleton in its sample. The chain uses TRBV7-9 and TRBJ1-5, with D maybe TRBD1 (5 bases). Germline V lookup: CDR1 SEHNR, CDR2 FQNEAQ (reference sequence). The CDR3 has 17 amino acids. V lost 1 base to trimming and J lost 2 bases, with 15 bases between them. CDR3: CASSLGDEGQGNQPQHF. In DNA, the CDR3 is TGTGCCAGCAGCTTAGGGGATGAAGGACAAGGCAATCAGCCCCAGCATTTT.